This TCR beta chain was documented in a study of cytomegalovirus exposure and HLA in healthy donors. About the research overall: In an early release, HLA-typed donors contributed 80 million to 95 million unique TCR sequences.

Turning to this clone: Its antigen is as yet unknown.

Trimming removed 0 bases at V and 2 bases at J, with 11 bases between. The CDR3 length is 16 residues. Germline V gene data show CDR1 as LGHNA and CDR2 as YSLEER. Study-wide results and limits: Reportedly, HLA-A and HLA-B alleles of most subjects were accurately predicted from TCR beta.

The PCR contained 60 Vbeta and 13 Jbeta primers. The repertoire was sequenced with immunoSEQ multiplex PCR; TCRdb's copy has only in-frame clones and lacks some. The sample lists more than 150,000 clones, more than 75% occurring once. The rearrangement uses TRBV4-3 and TRBJ2-1; maybe TRBD1 (5 bases). This receptor was obtained from a girl less than two years old in good health and CMV-seronegative. Sequencing was performed on PBMCs. CDR3 sequence: CASSQETRGPYNEQFF. CDR3 coding DNA: TGCGCCAGCAGCCAAGAGACAAGGGGCCCCTACAATGAGCAGTTCTTC.